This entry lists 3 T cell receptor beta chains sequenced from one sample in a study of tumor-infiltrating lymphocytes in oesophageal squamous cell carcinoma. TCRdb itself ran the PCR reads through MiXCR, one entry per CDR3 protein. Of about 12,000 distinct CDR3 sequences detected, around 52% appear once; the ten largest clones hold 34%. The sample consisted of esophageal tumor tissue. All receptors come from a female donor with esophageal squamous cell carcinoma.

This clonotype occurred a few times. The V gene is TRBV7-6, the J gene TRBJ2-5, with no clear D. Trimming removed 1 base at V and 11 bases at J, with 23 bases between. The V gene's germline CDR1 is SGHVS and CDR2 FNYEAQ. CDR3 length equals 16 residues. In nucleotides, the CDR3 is TGTGCCAGCAGCTTAGGATCGGCATATTCCTACAATGAGCAGTACTTC. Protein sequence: CASSLGSAYSYNEQYF. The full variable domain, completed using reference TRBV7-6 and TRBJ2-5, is GAGVSQSPRYKVTKRGQDVALRCDPISGHVSLYWYRQALGQGPEFLTYFNYEAQQDKSGLPNDRFSAERPEGSISTLTIQRTEQRDSAMYRCASSLGSAYSYNEQYFGPGTRLLVL.

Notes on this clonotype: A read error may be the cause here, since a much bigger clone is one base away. Written as DNA, the CDR3 is TGTGCCAGCAGACCTGCCGCCGGGCCCGCACGCAATGAGCAGTACTTC. It yields the protein CASRPAAGPARNEQYF. The rearrangement joins TRBV7-9 to TRBJ2-1; D is ambiguous. The end of the DNA aligns better with TRBJ2-7, so the J call may be wrong. Per the germline V gene, CDR1 is SEHNR and CDR2 is FQNEAQ (reference sequence). This CDR3 region has 16 residues.

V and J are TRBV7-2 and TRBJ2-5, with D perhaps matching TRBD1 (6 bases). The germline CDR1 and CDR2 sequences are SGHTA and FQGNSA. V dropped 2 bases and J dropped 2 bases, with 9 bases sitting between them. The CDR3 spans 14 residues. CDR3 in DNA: TGTGCCAGCAGCTTAACAGGGTATCAAGAGACCCAGTACTTC. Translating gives CASSLTGYQETQYF.